This is a list of T cell receptor beta chains from one sample in a study of blood T cell repertoires in COVID-19. Measured with immunoSEQ multiplex PCR; TCRdb has only the in-frame clones, and not every one. The repertoire holds 95,000 to 110,000 clones, with roughly 90% as singletons. Input material: peripheral blood. These receptor sequences come from a man in his forties or fifties with active or convalescent COVID-19. Both conserved end residues are part of each CDR3. D genes are given only for firm matches. A row's size may be missing; if present it is once, few, many or a size class.

CASSLLGDEQYF | TGTGCCAGCAGTTTACTCGGGGACGAGCAGTACTTC | TRBJ2-7 | TRBV27 | once | -
CASSLGQRETQYF | TGTGCCAGCAGCTTAGGACAGAGGGAGACCCAGTACTTC | TRBJ2-5 | TRBV7-2 | - | -
CAWSALAGVGTDTQYF | TGTGCCTGGAGTGCACTAGCGGGAGTGGGCACAGATACGCAGTATTTT | TRBJ2-3 | TRBV30 | - | TRBD2
CASSYSGSPDTEAFF | TGTGCCAGCAGTTACTCGGGGAGTCCGGACACTGAAGCTTTCTTT | TRBJ1-1 | TRBV6-6 | - | -
CATRADDNLYGYTF | TGTGCCACTAGGGCCGACGACAACCTCTATGGCTACACCTTC | TRBJ1-2 | TRBV19 | - | -
CASSLGGPNEKLFF | TGTGCCAGCAGTTTAGGGGGCCCTAATGAAAAACTGTTTTTT | TRBJ1-4 | TRBV28 | - | -
CASSRDMDTEAFF | TGTGCCAGCTCGCGGGATATGGACACTGAAGCTTTCTTT | TRBJ1-1 | TRBV28 | - | -
CASSEQVVEKLFF | TGTGCCAGCAGTGAACAGGTAGTTGAAAAACTGTTTTTT | TRBJ1-4 | TRBV2 | - | -
CASSHGEDEQFF | TGTGCCAGCAGCCACGGAGAGGATGAGCAGTTCTTC | TRBJ2-1 | TRBV6-4 | few | -
CASSNAMGASEAFF | TGCGCCAGCAGCAATGCGATGGGGGCCAGTGAAGCTTTCTTT | TRBJ1-1 | TRBV5-1 | few | -
CASSFNREETQYF | TGTGCCAGCAGTTTCAACAGGGAAGAGACCCAGTACTTC | TRBJ2-5 | TRBV28 | - | -
CASSLGPGVRAFF | TGTGCCAGCAGCTTAGGCCCCGGGGTGAGAGCTTTCTTT | TRBJ1-1 | TRBV11-3 | - | -
CASFFPRSAQREAFF | TGTGCCAGTTTTTTTCCCCGATCGGCTCAGCGTGAAGCTTTCTTT | TRBJ1-1 | TRBV19 | - | -
CASSVLDSIKRSTQYF | TGTGCCAGTAGTGTACTGGACTCGATAAAAAGGAGTACGCAGTATTTT | TRBJ2-3 | TRBV19 | - | -
CASSLEGEPIHEQYF | TGTGCCAGCAGCTTGGAGGGAGAACCTATCCACGAGCAGTACTTC | TRBJ2-7 | TRBV5-4 | - | -
CATQQSSGSGNTIYF | TGTGCCACCCAGCAATCCTCAGGGTCTGGAAACACCATATATTTT | TRBJ1-3 | TRBV19 | once | -
CASSPRQGNYGYTF | TGTGCCAGTAGTCCCCGACAGGGGAACTATGGCTACACCTTC | TRBJ1-2 | TRBV19 | - | TRBD1
CASSQTGDSPLHF | TGTGCCAGCAGTCAAACAGGGGACTCACCCCTCCACTTT | TRBJ1-6 | TRBV28 | - | TRBD1
CATSRGTGRNQPQHF | TGTGCCACCAGCAGAGGGACAGGCCGCAATCAGCCCCAGCATTTT | TRBJ1-5 | TRBV15 | medium-sized | TRBD1
CASSMLGIARLFF | TGCGCCAGCAGCATGCTAGGCATTGCGAGGCTGTTTTTT | TRBJ2-2 | TRBV5-1 | - | -
CATGGGTSLGQFF | TGTGCCACCGGCGGCGGGACCTCCTTAGGGCAGTTCTTC | TRBJ2-1 | TRBV28 | - | -
CASSLGQIYEQYF | TGTGCCAGCAGCTTAGGCCAGATCTACGAGCAGTACTTC | TRBJ2-7 | TRBV7-2 | - | -
CASSIRGQTSQETQYF | TGTGCCAGCAGCATTAGGGGCCAGACTAGCCAAGAGACCCAGTACTTC | TRBJ2-5 | TRBV11-2 | - | -
CASSRDRNSNQPQHF | TGTGCCAGCAGCCGGGACAGGAATAGCAATCAGCCCCAGCATTTT | TRBJ1-5 | TRBV7-2 | few | TRBD1